Sequencing of this TCR beta chain was carried out in a study of T cell repertoires in cytomegalovirus infection. The study, taken as a whole, reports: The ex vivo response was dominated by HLA-C-restricted CMV-specific TCR beta clonotypes.

The length of the CDR3 is 14 residues. CDR1 is SNHLY, CDR2 FYNNEI, per germline. V lost 7 bases, J lost 3 bases, and 7 bases stayed unmatched. With respect to this clonotype: The antigen is unknown.

TCRdb processed the reads anew with MiXCR; each CDR3 protein has one entry. The repertoire includes more than 20,000 distinct CDR3 sequences, 20% to 25% of them detected once, and roughly nine tenths sits in the top ten. This chain uses TRBV2 with TRBJ2-3; 7 bases map to TRBD2. This TCR derives from a human donor in good health (CMV status not recorded). Some clones in this sample may be carry-over from other donors' samples. The sample consisted of CD8+ T cells from cultured PBMCs, taken from culture after CMV antigen stimulation. CDR3: CASNFGTTTDTQYF. As DNA, the CDR3 is TGTGCCAGCAATTTCGGGACTACGACAGATACGCAGTATTTT.